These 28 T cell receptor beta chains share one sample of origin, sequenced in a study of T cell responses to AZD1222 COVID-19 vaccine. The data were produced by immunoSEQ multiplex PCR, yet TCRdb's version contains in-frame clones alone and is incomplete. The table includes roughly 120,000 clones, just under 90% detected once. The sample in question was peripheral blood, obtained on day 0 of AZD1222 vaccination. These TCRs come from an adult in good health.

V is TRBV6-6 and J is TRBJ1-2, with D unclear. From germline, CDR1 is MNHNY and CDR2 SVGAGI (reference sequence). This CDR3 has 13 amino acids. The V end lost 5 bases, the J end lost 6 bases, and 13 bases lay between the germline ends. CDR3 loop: CASSLDTLDGYTF. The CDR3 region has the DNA TGTGCCAGCAGTCTTGACACCCTTGATGGCTACACCTTC.

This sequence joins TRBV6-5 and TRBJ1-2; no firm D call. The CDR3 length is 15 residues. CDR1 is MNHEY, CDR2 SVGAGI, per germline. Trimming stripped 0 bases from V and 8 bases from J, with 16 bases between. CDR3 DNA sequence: TGTGCCAGCAGTTACTCGATCGTTGGGGAAATGGGCTACACCTTC. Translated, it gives CASSYSIVGEMGYTF.

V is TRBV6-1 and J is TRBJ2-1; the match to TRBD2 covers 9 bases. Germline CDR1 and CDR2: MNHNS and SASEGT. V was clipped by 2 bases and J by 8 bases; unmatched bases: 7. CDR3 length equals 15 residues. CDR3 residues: CASSEPRGGSDEQFF. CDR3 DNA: TGTGCCAGCAGTGAACCGCGGGGGGGCTCGGATGAGCAGTTCTTC.

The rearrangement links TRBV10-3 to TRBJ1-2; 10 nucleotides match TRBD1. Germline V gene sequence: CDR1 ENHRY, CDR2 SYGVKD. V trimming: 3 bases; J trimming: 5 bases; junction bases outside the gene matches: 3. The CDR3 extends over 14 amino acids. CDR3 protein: CAISETGQGYGYTF. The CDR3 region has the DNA TGTGCCATCAGTGAAACGGGACAGGGGTATGGCTACACCTTC.

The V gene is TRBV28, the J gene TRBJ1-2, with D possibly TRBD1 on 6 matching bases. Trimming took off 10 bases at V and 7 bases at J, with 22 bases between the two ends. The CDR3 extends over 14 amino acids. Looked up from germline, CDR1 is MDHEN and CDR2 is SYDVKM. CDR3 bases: TGTGCCACGAATTGGAATACAGGGAATCTTGGCTACACCTTC. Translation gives CATNWNTGNLGYTF.

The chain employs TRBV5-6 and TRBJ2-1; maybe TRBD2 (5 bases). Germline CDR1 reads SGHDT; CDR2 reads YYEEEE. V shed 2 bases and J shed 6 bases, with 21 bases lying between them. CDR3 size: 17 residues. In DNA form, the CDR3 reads TGTGCCAGCAGCTTCGTCGGTAGCGCTCGAAGGGTCAATGAGCAGTTCTTC. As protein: CASSFVGSARRVNEQFF.

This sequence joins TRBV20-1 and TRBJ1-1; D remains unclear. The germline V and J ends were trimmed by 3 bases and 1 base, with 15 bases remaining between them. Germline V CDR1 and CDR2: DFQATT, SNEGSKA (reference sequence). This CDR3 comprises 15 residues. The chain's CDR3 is CSASSVIRTNTEAFF. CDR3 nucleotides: TGCAGTGCTAGTTCGGTGATCCGAACGAACACTGAAGCTTTCTTT.

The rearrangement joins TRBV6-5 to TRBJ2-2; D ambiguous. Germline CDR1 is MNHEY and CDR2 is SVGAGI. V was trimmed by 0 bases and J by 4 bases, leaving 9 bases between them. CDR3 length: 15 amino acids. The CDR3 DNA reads TGTGCCAGCAGTTACTCTCGACAAGGCACCGGGGAGCTGTTTTTT. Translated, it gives CASSYSRQGTGELFF.

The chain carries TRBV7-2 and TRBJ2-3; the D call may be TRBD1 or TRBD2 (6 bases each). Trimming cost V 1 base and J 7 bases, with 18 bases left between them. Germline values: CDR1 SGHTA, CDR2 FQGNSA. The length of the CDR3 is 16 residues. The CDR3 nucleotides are TGTGCCAGCAGCTTAGTATGGGGGGCCTATCGAAATACGCAGTATTTT. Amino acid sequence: CASSLVWGAYRNTQYF.

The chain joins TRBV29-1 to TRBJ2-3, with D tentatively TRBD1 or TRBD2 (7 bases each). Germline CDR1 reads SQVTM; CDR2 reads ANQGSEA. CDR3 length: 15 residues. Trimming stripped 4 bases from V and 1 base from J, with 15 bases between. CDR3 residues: CSVVWQGGGTDTQYF. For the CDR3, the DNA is TGCAGCGTTGTGTGGCAGGGGGGGGGCACAGATACGCAGTATTTT.

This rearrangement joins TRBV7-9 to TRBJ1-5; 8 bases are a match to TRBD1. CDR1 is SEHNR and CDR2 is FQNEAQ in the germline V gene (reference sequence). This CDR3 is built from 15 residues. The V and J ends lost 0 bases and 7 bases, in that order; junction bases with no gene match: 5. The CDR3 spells CASSLATGGSQPQHF. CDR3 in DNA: TGTGCCAGCAGCTTAGCCACAGGGGGATCCCAGCCCCAGCATTTT.

The CDR3 bases are TGTGCCAGCAGCAGACAGGAAAAACTGTTTTTT. It yields the protein CASSRQEKLFF. The chain combines TRBV11-2 with TRBJ1-4; D possibly corresponds to TRBD1 (5 bases). The V gene's germline CDR1 is SGHAT and CDR2 FQNNGV. There are 11 residues in the CDR3. Trimming removed 5 bases at V and 8 bases at J, with 6 bases between.

The CDR3 region is CATSQEGARNIQYF. The CDR3 DNA sequence: TGTGCCACCTCACAGGAGGGAGCCAGGAACATTCAGTACTTC. The gene calls are TRBV24-1 and TRBJ2-4; a weak D match, TRBD2 (6 bases). Germline V gene lookup returns CDR1 KGHDR and CDR2 SFDVKD. The CDR3 runs 14 residues. The V gene lost 9 bases and the J gene lost 7 bases, with 18 bases spanning the gap.

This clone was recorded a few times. CDR3 loop: CASSQGGTGGQPQHF. The CDR3 region has the DNA TGTGCCAGCAGCCAAGGTGGGACAGGGGGTCAGCCCCAGCATTTT. This rearrangement joins TRBV3-1 (or the pseudogene TRBV3-2) to TRBJ1-5, with 11 bases matching TRBD1. CDR1 and CDR2 from the germline V gene are LGHDT and YNNKEL (reference sequence). The CDR3 is 15 amino acids. J was trimmed by 6 bases and V by 1 base; bases with no gene match: 2.

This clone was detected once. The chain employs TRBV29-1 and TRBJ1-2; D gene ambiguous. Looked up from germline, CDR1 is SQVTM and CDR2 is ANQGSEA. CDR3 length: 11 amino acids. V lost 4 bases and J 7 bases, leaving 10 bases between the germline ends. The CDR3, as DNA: TGCAGCGTTGCCCCGACGGGTGGCTACACCTTC. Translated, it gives CSVAPTGGYTF.

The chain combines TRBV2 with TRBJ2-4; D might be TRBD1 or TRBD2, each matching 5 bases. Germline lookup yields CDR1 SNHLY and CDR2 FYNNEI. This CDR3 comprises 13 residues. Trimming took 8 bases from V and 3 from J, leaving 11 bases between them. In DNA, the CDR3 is TGTGCCAGCGAGGGACGTCTCAAAAACATTCAGTACTTC. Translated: CASEGRLKNIQYF.

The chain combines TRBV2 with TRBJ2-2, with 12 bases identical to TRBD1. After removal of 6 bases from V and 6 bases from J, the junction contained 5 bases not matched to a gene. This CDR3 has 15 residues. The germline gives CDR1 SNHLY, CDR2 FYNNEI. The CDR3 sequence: CASRPGTGGSGELFF. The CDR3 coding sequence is TGTGCCAGCAGACCCGGGACAGGGGGCTCCGGGGAGCTGTTTTTT.

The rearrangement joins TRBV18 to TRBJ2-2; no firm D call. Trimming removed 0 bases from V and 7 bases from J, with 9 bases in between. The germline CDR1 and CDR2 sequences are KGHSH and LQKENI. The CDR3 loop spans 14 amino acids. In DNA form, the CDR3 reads TGTGCCAGCTCACCACCGAGCCGTGACGGGGAGCTGTTTTTT. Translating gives CASSPPSRDGELFF.

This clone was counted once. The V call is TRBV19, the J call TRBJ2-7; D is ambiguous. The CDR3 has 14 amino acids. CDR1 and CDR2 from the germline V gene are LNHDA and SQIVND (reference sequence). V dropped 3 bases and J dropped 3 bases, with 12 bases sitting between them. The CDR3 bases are TGTGCCAGTAGTATCCTAGGGAACGTCTACGAGCAGTACTTC. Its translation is CASSILGNVYEQYF.

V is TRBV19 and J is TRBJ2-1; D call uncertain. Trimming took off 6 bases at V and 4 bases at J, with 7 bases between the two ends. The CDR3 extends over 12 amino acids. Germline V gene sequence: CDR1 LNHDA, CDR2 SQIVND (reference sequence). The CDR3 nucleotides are TGTGCCAGTAGCCCGCGTTACAATGAGCAGTTCTTC. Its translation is CASSPRYNEQFF.

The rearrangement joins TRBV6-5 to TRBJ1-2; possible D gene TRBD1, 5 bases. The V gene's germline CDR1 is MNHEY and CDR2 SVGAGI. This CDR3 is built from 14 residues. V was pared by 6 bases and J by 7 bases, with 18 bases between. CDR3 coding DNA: TGTGCCAGCAGCCAACACAGGTCCCCCCCTGGCTACACCTTC. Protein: CASSQHRSPPGYTF.

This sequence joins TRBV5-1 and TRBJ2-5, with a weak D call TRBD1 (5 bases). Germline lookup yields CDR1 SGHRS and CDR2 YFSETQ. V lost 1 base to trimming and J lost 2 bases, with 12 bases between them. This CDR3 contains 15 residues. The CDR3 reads CASSLSGLRQETQYF. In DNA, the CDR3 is TGCGCCAGCAGCTTGTCAGGGCTTCGACAAGAGACCCAGTACTTC.

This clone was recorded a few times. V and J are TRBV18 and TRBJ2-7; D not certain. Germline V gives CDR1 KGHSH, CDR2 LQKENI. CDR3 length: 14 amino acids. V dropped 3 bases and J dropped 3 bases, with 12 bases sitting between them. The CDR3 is CASSPGPANYEQYF. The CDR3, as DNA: TGTGCCAGCTCACCTGGACCGGCCAACTACGAGCAGTACTTC.

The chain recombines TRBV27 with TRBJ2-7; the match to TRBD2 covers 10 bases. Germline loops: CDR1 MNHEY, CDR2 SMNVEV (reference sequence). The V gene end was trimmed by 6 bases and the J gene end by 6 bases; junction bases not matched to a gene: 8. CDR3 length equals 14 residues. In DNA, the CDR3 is TGTGCCAGCAGCCCCCGGCGGACTAGCGGCGAGCAGTACTTC. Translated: CASSPRRTSGEQYF.

The CDR3 sequence: CASRGLVWNNEQFF. The CDR3 DNA is TGTGCCAGCAGGGGACTAGTTTGGAACAATGAGCAGTTCTTC. V usage is TRBV6-5 and J usage is TRBJ2-1; 8 bases agree with TRBD2. From germline, CDR1 is MNHEY and CDR2 SVGAGI. CDR3 length: 14 residues. V lost 6 bases and J lost 5; bases outside the gene matches: 6.

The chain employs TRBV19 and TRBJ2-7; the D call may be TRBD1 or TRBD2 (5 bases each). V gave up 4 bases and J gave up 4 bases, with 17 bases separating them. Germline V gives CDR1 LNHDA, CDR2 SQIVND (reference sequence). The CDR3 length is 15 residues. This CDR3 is CASSKGRDGRYEQYF. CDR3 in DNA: TGTGCCAGTAGTAAAGGCAGGGACGGTAGGTACGAGCAGTACTTC. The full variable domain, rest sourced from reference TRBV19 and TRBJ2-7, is DGGITQSPKYLFRKEGQNVTLSCEQNLNHDAMYWYRQDPGQGLRLIYYSQIVNDFQKGDIAEGYSVSREKKESFPLTVTSAQKNPTAFYLCASSKGRDGRYEQYFGPGTRLTVT.

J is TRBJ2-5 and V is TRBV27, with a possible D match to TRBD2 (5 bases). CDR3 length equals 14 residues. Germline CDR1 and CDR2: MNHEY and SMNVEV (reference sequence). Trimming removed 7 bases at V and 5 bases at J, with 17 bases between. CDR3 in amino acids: CASTLGRIEETQYF. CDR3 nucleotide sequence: TGTGCCAGCACCCTTGGGAGAATCGAGGAGACCCAGTACTTC.

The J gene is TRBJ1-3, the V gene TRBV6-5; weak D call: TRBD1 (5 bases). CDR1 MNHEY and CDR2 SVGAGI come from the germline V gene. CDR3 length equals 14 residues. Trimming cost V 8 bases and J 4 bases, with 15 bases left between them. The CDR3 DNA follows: TGTGCCAGCGTAAGGGGATTGGGGGGAAACACCATATATTTT. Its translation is CASVRGLGGNTIYF.